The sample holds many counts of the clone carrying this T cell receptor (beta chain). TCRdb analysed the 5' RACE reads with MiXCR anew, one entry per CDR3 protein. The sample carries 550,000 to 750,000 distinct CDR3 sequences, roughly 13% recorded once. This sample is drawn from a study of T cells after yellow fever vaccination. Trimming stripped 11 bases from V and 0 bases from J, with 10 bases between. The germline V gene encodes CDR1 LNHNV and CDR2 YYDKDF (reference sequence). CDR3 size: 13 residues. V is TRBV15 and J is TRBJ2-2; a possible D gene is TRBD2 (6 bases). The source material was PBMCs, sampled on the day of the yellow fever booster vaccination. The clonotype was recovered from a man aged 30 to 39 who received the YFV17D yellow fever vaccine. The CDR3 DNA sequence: TGTGCCGTCGGGACTCCGAACACCGGGGAGCTGTTTTTT. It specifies CAVGTPNTGELFF.